This TCR beta chain was captured by sequencing in a study of blood T cell repertoires in COVID-19. Study background: The origin of the acute and convalescent COVID-19 samples was the United States, Italy and Spain. Sample material is recorded as cDNA or gDNA derived from T cells, B-cell-depleted T cells, or PBMCs.

As handled by the study authors: Reference gene primer amplification gave nucleated cell count estimates. Sequenced by immunoSEQ multiplex PCR; TCRdb stores in-frame clones only, minus some. V and J calls and clone size follow that table, whereas D and trimming were derived from the DNA. The sample records some 160,000 clones, roughly 93% being singletons. About this clone itself: The sample has other DNA sequences that encode this CDR3 too.

This receptor was taken from a man between 18 and 35 years old with acute or convalescent COVID-19. The sequencing input was peripheral blood.

CDR3 amino acids: CASSSGGGATNEKLFF. CDR3 in DNA: TGCGCCAGCAGCTCCGGAGGAGGAGCTACTAATGAAAAACTGTTTTTT. The chain employs TRBV5-1 and TRBJ1-4, with no clear D. The CDR3 is 16 amino acids. Per the germline V gene, CDR1 is SGHRS and CDR2 is YFSETQ. V was cut by 3 bases and J by 2 bases, with 14 bases left in between. Full variable domain (missing parts from reference TRBV5-1 and TRBJ1-4): KAGVTQTPRYLIKTRGQQVTLSCSPISGHRSVSWYQQTPGQGLQFLFEYFSETQRNKGNFPGRFSGRQFSNSRSEMNVSTLELGDSALYLCASSSGGGATNEKLFFGSGTQLSVL.